The clone carrying this TCR beta chain came up a few times. The data originate from a study of CDR3 diversity in severe acne. TCRdb re-derived calls from the PCR reads in MiXCR, one entry per CDR3 protein. The repertoire includes approximately 79,000 distinct CDR3 sequences, about half of them detected once, and over 9% sits in the top ten. CDR1 and CDR2 from the germline V gene are MGHDK and SYGVNS. CDR3 length equals 15 residues. The V gene end was trimmed by 9 bases and the J gene end by 2 bases; junction bases not matched to a gene: 10. This chain joins TRBV25-1 and TRBJ1-5; 7 bases line up with TRBD1. The sequencing sample was made of blood. The clonotype was recovered from a male donor in good health, serving as a control. This chain's CDR3 is CASSIGQGGNQPQHF. The CDR3, as DNA: TGTGCCAGTAGTATAGGGCAGGGGGGCAATCAGCCCCAGCATTTT.